The following is a TCR beta chain sequence with its context. Antigen unknown. These data originate in a study of CD8+ T cells in alopecia areata. Study in general: Affected scalp percentage determined the severity score of treated patients.

The treatment denotes: oral pan-JAK inhibitor, 5-10 mg twice daily. T lymphocytes (CD4+ and CD8+) were sorted from PBMCs. The study's findings and limits: Whether baseline CD8+ expansion is linked to response remains uncertain, given a single nonresponder. Patients displayed less clarity in TCR sharing than mice, a finding possibly related to HLA.

V was clipped by 1 base and J by 4 bases; unmatched bases: 12. CDR1 and CDR2 (germline): SEHNR, FQNEAQ (reference sequence). The CDR3 spans 18 residues. Sequencing templates came from extracted RNA that was reverse transcribed into cDNA. Sequenced by immunoSEQ multiplex PCR; TCRdb stores in-frame clones only, minus some. Here the sample spans 150,000 or so clones, about 86% being singletons. This receptor was identified in a human donor with alopecia areata. The genes are TRBV7-9 and TRBJ1-4, with 7 bases lining up with TRBD1. The sample consisted of CD8+ T cells sorted from blood, taken at week 4, from a patient treated with tofacitinib. The chain's CDR3 is CASSLGGQSSPDNEKLFF. As DNA, the CDR3 is TGTGCCAGCAGCTTAGGGGGACAGTCGTCTCCGGATAATGAAAAACTGTTTTTT. Full variable domain (rest looked up from reference TRBV7-9 and TRBJ1-4): DTGVSQNPRHKITKRGQNVTFRCDPISEHNRLYWYRQTLGQGPEFLTYFQNEAQLEKSRLLSDRFSAERPKGSFSTLEIQRTEQGDSAMYLCASSLGGQSSPDNEKLFFGSGTQLSVL.